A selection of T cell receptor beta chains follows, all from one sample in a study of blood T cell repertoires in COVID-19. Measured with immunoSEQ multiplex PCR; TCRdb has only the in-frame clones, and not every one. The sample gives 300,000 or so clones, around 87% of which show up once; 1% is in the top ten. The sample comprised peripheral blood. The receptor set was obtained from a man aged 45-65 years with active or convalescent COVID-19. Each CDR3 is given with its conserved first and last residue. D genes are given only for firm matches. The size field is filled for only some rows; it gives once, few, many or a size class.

DNA: TGTGCCAGCAGGCGGGACGGGGAAGCTTTCTTT
CDR3: CASRRDGEAFF
J: TRBJ1-1
size: .
D: .
V: TRBV28

DNA: TGTGCCAGCAGACCGACAGGGGCCAACACTGAAGCTTTCTTT
CDR3: CASRPTGANTEAFF
J: TRBJ1-1
size: .
D: TRBD1
V: TRBV6-5

DNA: TGTGCCACCTCAGAGTCGGGACAGGCTTTTGGTAACACCGGGGAGCTGTTTTTT
CDR3: CATSESGQAFGNTGELFF
J: TRBJ2-2
size: .
D: TRBD1
V: TRBV24-1

DNA: TGCAGCGTCGAGAGGGTATGGAGGAACACCGGGGAGCTGTTTTTT
CDR3: CSVERVWRNTGELFF
J: TRBJ2-2
size: .
D: .
V: TRBV29-1

DNA: TGTGCCAGCAGAGGGACAGGGGGTGAGGAAAAACTGTTTTTT
CDR3: CASRGTGGEEKLFF
J: TRBJ1-4
size: few
D: TRBD1
V: TRBV28

DNA: TGTGCCAGCAGCGCGGGACAGGGTCCAGAAAAACTGTTTTTT
CDR3: CASSAGQGPEKLFF
J: TRBJ1-4
size: .
D: TRBD1
V: TRBV9

DNA: TGTGCCAGCAGCCCTCGAGCTAGCGGGGGGGCCGGTACGCAGTATTTT
CDR3: CASSPRASGGAGTQYF
J: TRBJ2-3
size: .
D: TRBD2
V: TRBV9

DNA: TGCGCCAGCAGCGTGACAGCAACTAATGAAAAACTGTTTTTT
CDR3: CASSVTATNEKLFF
J: TRBJ1-4
size: .
D: .
V: TRBV5-1

DNA: TGTGCCACCCTAATAACTAGCCCCTACGAGCAGTACTTC
CDR3: CATLITSPYEQYF
J: TRBJ2-7
size: .
D: .
V: TRBV28

DNA: TGTGCCAGCAGCCAAGCATTGGCTAGCGGGAATAGTTGGGAGCAGTTCTTC
CDR3: CASSQALASGNSWEQFF
J: TRBJ2-1
size: .
D: TRBD2
V: TRBV4-2

DNA: TGTGCCAGCAGCGTAGGCCCCTCGGTCTATGGCTACACCTTC
CDR3: CASSVGPSVYGYTF
J: TRBJ1-2
size: .
D: .
V: TRBV9

DNA: TGTGCCAGCAGTGGAGGGACAGCTTCCTCTGGGGCCAACGTCCTGACTTTC
CDR3: CASSGGTASSGANVLTF
J: TRBJ2-6
size: .
D: .
V: TRBV6-2/TRBV6-3

DNA: TGTGCCAGCAGACGCTCCAGGACAGGGATGGAGGAAAAACTGTTTTTT
CDR3: CASRRSRTGMEEKLFF
J: TRBJ1-4
size: few
D: TRBD1
V: TRBV2

DNA: TGTGCCAGTAGTCAGGGGCGGAACACTGAAGCTTTCTTT
CDR3: CASSQGRNTEAFF
J: TRBJ1-1
size: .
D: .
V: TRBV19

DNA: TGTGCCAGCAGTGAACTTCAGGGAAACTATGGCTACACCTTC
CDR3: CASSELQGNYGYTF
J: TRBJ1-2
size: .
D: .
V: TRBV2

DNA: TGTGCCAGCAGTTTTGGAGCGGGAGTGCAAGAGACCCAGTACTTC
CDR3: CASSFGAGVQETQYF
J: TRBJ2-5
size: .
D: TRBD2
V: TRBV6-5

DNA: TGCGCCAGCAGCCCCTCCGGGACAGATTATGGCTACACCTTC
CDR3: CASSPSGTDYGYTF
J: TRBJ1-2
size: .
D: TRBD1
V: TRBV5-1

DNA: TGTGCCAGCAGCTTGGGACTTGGGCCCACAGATACGCAGTATTTT
CDR3: CASSLGLGPTDTQYF
J: TRBJ2-3
size: .
D: .
V: TRBV11-3

DNA: TGTGCCAGCAGCCAAGAGAACAGGGACAATCAGCCCCAGCATTTT
CDR3: CASSQENRDNQPQHF
J: TRBJ1-5
size: few
D: .
V: TRBV4-2

DNA: TGTGCCAGCAGTACTAGCGGGAGGAAGAATGAGCAGTTCTTC
CDR3: CASSTSGRKNEQFF
J: TRBJ2-1
size: .
D: TRBD2
V: TRBV2

DNA: TGTGCCAGCAGTCCAGGAACAGGGTTGACTCAGCCCCAGCATTTT
CDR3: CASSPGTGLTQPQHF
J: TRBJ1-5
size: .
D: .
V: TRBV9

DNA: TGTGCCTGGGGGGGACAGTTCGGGGCCAACGTCCTGACTTTC
CDR3: CAWGGQFGANVLTF
J: TRBJ2-6
size: .
D: TRBD1
V: TRBV30

DNA: TGTGCCAGTAGCCCTTTTAGGAGCGGGAGGGGAGAGACCCAGTACTTC
CDR3: CASSPFRSGRGETQYF
J: TRBJ2-5
size: .
D: TRBD2
V: TRBV19

DNA: TGCGCCAGCAGCGTACCCGGGACTGAGGAGCTGTTTTTT
CDR3: CASSVPGTEELFF
J: TRBJ2-2
size: many
D: .
V: TRBV5-1

DNA: TGTGCCAGCGGGGGCATCGTAAACACCATATATTTT
CDR3: CASGGIVNTIYF
J: TRBJ1-3
size: once
D: .
V: TRBV6-5

DNA: TGTGCCAGTAGTCGCGGAGGGAGTTTCCACGAGCAGTACTTC
CDR3: CASSRGGSFHEQYF
J: TRBJ2-7
size: .
D: .
V: TRBV19